Below, one T cell receptor (beta chain) is given with its context. The antigen is undetermined. The sample's treatment: some 20 received Ad26.COV2.S at low or high dose, single or two shots; five or six received placebo; per-sample allocation not given. Samples analyzed were those drawn on day 63 after the first vaccine or placebo injection. TCRdb's copy holds only in-frame clones and misses some; the assay was immunoSEQ multiplex PCR. The sample lists approximately 300,000 clones; about 82% were seen once. The data were obtained in a study of Ad26.COV2.S vaccination and SARS-CoV-2 variants. Study-level background: Donor was one of the participants in the Ad26.COV2.S arm of the COV1001 trial. Study-wide results and limits: Compared with placebo recipients, vaccine recipients had higher spike-specific TCR breadth.

Germline CDR1 reads MNHEY; CDR2 reads SVGAGI. With 6 bases removed from V and 4 bases from J, the gap between germline ends came to 16 bases. The CDR3 sequence is 15 residues long. V and J are TRBV6-5 and TRBJ2-1; D is possibly TRBD1 (6 bases). This receptor was obtained from a person between 18 and 65 years old who received the Ad26.COV2.S COVID-19 vaccine or a placebo. This specimen was peripheral blood, taken in a trial of Ad26.COV2.S vaccine versus placebo. The CDR3: CASSYGQSFYNEQFF. In DNA, the CDR3 is TGTGCCAGCAGCTACGGACAGAGCTTTTACAATGAGCAGTTCTTC.